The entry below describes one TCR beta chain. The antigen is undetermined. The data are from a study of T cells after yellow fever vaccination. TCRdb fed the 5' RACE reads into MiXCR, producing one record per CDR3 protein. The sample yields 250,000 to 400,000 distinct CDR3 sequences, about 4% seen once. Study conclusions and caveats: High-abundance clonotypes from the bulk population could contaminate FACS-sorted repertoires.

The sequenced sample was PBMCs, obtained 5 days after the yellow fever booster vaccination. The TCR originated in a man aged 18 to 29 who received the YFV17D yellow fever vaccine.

CDR3 region: CASSLKPGGGAAGELFF. The CDR3 DNA reads TGCGCCAGCAGCCTCAAACCCGGCGGGGGGGCCGCCGGGGAGCTGTTTTTT. J is TRBJ2-2 and V is TRBV4-1, with 9 nucleotides matching TRBD2. The CDR3 loop spans 17 amino acids. Germline-derived CDR1 and CDR2 are MGHRA and YSYEKL. The ends lost 4 bases at V and 6 bases at J; junction bases unmatched: 12.